The clone carrying this T cell receptor beta chain was found many times. Its antigen is currently unknown. The sample belongs to a study of T cells in Graves' hyperthyroidism and ophthalmopathy. General study points: Most thyroid clonotypes that were expanded above 0.001 also turned up in blood.

The CDR3 sequence is 16 residues long. V lost 5 bases and J lost 4, with 19 bases in between. The V gene's germline CDR1 is SGHTA and CDR2 FQGNSA. Used for diagnoses were clinical symptoms, serum thyroxine and TRAb, thyroid ultrasound and orbital computed tomography. The authors took PBMCs from 9.5 to 10 ml fresh peripheral blood. RNA transcripts yielded amplified TCR beta CDR3 regions. When the TCR CDR3 underwent first-round RT-PCR, the HTBI primer set was used. MiXCR was run by TCRdb on the multiplex PCR reads, yielding one entry per CDR3 protein. The sample has fewer than 350,000 distinct CDR3 sequences, about 14% seen once; the top ten hold 7.8%.

The chain is built from TRBV7-2 and TRBJ2-3; D possibly corresponds to TRBD1 (6 bases). The sequence was obtained from a woman between 25 and 40 years old with Graves' hyperthyroidism that later progressed to Graves' ophthalmopathy. Specimen: blood. CDR3: CASSLWSQGRPDTQYF. The CDR3 coding sequence is TGTGCCAGCAGCCTATGGTCACAGGGTCGTCCAGATACGCAGTATTTT.